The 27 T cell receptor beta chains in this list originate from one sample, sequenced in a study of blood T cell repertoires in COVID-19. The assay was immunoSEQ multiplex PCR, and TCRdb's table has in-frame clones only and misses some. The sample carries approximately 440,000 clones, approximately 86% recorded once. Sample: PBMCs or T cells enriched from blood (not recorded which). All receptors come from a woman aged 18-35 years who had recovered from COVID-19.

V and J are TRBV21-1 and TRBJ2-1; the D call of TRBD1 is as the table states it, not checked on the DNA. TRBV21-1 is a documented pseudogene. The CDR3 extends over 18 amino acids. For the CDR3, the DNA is TGTGCCAGCAGCAAAGAGAATAGGTGGGCAGGGTCCTACAATGAGCAGTTCTTC. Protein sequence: CASSKENRWAGSYNEQFF.

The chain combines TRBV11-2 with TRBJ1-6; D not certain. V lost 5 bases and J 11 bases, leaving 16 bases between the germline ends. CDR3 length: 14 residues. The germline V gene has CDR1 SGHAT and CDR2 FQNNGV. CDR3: CASSVGREATPLHF. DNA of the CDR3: TGTGCCAGCAGCGTCGGGAGAGAAGCGACACCCCTCCACTTT.

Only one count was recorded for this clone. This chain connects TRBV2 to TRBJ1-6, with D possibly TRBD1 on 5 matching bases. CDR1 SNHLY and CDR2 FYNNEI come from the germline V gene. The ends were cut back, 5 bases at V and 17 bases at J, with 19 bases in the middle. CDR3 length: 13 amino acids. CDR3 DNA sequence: TGTGCCAGCAGTTCCTGGGAGGGGACCCTCTTCCACTTT. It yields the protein CASSSWEGTLFHF.

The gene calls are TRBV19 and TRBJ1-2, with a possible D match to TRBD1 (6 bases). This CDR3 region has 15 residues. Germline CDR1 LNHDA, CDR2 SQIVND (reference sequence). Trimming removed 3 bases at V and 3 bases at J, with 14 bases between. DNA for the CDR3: TGTGCCAGTAGTATTTTTCAGGGGTCCGACTATGGCTACACCTTC. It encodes CASSIFQGSDYGYTF.

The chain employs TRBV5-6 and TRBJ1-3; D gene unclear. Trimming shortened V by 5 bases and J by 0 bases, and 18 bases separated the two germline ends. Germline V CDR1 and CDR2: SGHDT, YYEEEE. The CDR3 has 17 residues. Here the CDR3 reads CASSHDPYRISGNTIYF. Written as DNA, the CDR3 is TGTGCCAGCAGTCATGACCCCTACAGAATCTCTGGAAACACCATATATTTT.

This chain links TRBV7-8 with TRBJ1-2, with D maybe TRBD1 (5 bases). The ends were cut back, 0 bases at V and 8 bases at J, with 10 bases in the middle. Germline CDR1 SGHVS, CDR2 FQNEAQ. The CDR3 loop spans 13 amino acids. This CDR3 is CASSLAQGQGYTF. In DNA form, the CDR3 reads TGTGCCAGCAGCTTAGCGCAGGGCCAAGGCTACACCTTC.

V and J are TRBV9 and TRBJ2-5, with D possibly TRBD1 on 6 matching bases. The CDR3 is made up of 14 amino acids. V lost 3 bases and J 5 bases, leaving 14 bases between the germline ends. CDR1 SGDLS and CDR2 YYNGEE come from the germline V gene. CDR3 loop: CASSAETGWETQYF. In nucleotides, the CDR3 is TGTGCCAGCAGCGCGGAGACAGGCTGGGAGACCCAGTACTTC.

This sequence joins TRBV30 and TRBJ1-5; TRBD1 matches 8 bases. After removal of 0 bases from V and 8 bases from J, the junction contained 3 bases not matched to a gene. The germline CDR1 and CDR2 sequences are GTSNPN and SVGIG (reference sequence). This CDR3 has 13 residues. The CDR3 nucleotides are TGTGCCTGGAGTGTACAGGGGGGCAAGCCCCAGCATTTT. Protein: CAWSVQGGKPQHF.

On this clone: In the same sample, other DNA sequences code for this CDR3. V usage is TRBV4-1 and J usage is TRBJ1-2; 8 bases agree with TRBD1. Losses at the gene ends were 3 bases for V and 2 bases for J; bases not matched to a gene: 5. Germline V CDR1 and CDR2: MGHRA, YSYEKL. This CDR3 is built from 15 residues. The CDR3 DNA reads TGCGCCAGCAGCCAGGGTACAGGGGGGAACTATGGCTACACCTTC. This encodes CASSQGTGGNYGYTF.

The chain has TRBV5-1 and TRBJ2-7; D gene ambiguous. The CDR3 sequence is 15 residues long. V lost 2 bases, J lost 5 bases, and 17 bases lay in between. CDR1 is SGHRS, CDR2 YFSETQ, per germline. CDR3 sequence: CASSLNAFPVDEQYF. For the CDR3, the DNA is TGCGCCAGCAGCTTAAATGCCTTTCCGGTGGACGAGCAGTACTTC.

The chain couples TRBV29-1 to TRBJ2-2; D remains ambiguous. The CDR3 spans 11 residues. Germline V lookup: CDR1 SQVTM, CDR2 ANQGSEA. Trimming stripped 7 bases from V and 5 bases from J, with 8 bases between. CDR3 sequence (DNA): TGCAGCGCAACCGGGACCGGGGAGCTGTTTTTT. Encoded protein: CSATGTGELFF.

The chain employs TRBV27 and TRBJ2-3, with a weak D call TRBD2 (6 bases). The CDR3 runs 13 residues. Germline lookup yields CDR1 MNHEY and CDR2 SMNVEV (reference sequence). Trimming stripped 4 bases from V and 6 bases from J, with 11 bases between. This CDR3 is CASSSSGGDTQYF. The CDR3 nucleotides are TGTGCCAGCAGTTCCAGCGGAGGGGATACGCAGTATTTT.

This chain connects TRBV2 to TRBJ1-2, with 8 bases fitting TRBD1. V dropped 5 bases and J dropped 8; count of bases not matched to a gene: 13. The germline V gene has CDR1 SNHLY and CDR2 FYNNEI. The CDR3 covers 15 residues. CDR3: CASSQWDGQGEGYTF. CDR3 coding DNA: TGTGCCAGCAGTCAGTGGGACGGACAGGGAGAAGGCTACACCTTC.

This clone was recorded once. The CDR3 spells CASSHTGTSSSYNSPLHF. CDR3 bases: TGTGCCAGCAGCCACACCGGGACATCAAGCTCCTATAATTCACCCCTCCACTTT. The chain joins TRBV7-9 to TRBJ1-6; D is possibly TRBD1 (6 bases). V was trimmed by 5 bases and J by 0 bases, leaving 17 bases between them. The V gene's germline CDR1 is SEHNR and CDR2 FQNEAQ (reference sequence). There are 18 residues in the CDR3.

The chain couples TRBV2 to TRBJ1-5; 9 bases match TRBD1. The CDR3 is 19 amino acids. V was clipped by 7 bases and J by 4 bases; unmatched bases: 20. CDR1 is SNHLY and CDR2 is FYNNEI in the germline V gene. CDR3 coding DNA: TGTGCCAGCATTATGGGCGGGACAGGGATCGTGGGGAGAAATCAGCCCCAGCATTTT. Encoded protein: CASIMGGTGIVGRNQPQHF.

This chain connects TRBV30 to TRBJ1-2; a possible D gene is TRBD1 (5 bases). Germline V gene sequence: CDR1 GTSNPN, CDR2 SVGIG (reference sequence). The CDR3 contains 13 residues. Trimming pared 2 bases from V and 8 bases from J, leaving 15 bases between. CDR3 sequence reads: CAWSQWGEGGYTF. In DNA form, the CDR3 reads TGTGCCTGGAGTCAATGGGGGGAGGGAGGCTACACCTTC. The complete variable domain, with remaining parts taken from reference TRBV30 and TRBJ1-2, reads SQTIHQWPATLVQPVGSPLSLECTVEGTSNPNLYWYRQAAGRGLQLLFYSVGIGQISSEVPQNLSASRPQDRQFILSSKKLLLSDSGFYLCAWSQWGEGGYTFGSGTRLTVV.

The CDR3 DNA reads TGTGCCAGCAGCTTGATGACTCATGGCTACACCTTC. The encoded protein is CASSLMTHGYTF. The chain is built from TRBV5-4 and TRBJ1-2; D unresolved. Germline-derived CDR1 and CDR2 are SGHNT and YYREEE (reference sequence). The CDR3 runs to 12 residues. The V and J ends lost 1 base and 6 bases respectively, with 7 bases between them.

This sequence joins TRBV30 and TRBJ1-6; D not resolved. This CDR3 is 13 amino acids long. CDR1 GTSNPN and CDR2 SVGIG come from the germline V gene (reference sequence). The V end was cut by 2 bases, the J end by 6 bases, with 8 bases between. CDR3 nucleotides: TGTGCCTGGAGTAGCGGGGTTAATTCACCCCTCCACTTT. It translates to CAWSSGVNSPLHF.

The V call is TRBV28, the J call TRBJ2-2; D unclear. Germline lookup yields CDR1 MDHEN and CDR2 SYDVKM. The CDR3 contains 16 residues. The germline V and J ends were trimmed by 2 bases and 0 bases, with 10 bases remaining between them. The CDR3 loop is CASSLILTSNTGELFF. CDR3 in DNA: TGTGCCAGCAGTTTAATCCTTACTTCGAACACCGGGGAGCTGTTTTTT.

In DNA, the CDR3 is TGTGCCAGCACCGAAAGCTTTGCAACTAATGAAAAACTGTTTTTT. It encodes CASTESFATNEKLFF. The gene calls are TRBV2 and TRBJ1-4; D gene unclear. The CDR3 has 15 amino acids. CDR1 and CDR2 from the germline V gene are SNHLY and FYNNEI. Trimming removed 7 bases from V and 0 bases from J, with 12 bases in between.

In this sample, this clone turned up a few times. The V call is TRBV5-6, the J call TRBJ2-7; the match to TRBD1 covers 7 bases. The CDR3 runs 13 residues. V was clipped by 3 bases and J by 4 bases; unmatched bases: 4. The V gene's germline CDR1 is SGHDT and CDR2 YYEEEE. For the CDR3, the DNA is TGTGCCAGCAGCTCGGGGACAGATTACGAGCAGTACTTC. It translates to CASSSGTDYEQYF. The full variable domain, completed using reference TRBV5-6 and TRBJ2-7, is DAGVTQSPTHLIKTRGQQVTLRCSPKSGHDTVSWYQQALGQGPQFIFQYYEEEERQRGNFPDRFSGHQFPNYSSELNVNALLLGDSALYLCASSSGTDYEQYFGPGTRLTVT.

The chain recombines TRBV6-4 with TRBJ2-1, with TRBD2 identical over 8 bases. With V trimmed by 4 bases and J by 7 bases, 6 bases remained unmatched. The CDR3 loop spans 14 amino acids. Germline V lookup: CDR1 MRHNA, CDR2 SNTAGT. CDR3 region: CASSVETSVNEQFF. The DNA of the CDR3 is TGTGCCAGCAGTGTAGAGACTAGCGTAAATGAGCAGTTCTTC.

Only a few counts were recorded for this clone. The CDR3 DNA is TGTGCCAGTAGTCTCCGAGCTGGGGGGATCCGGGTCGAGTCCTACGAGCAGTACTTC. Translation: CASSLRAGGIRVESYEQYF. The J gene is TRBJ2-7, the V gene TRBV19, with TRBD2 as a possible D gene (6 bases). The V gene lost 5 bases and the J gene lost 1 base, with 27 bases spanning the gap. CDR3 size: 19 residues. Per germline, CDR1 LNHDA and CDR2 SQIVND (reference sequence).

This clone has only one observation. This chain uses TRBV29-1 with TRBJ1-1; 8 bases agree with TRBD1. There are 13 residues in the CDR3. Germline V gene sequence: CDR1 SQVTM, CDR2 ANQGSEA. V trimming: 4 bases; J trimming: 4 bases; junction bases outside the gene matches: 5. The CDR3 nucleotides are TGCAGCGTTGGGCTTACAGGGGGCACTGAAGCTTTCTTT. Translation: CSVGLTGGTEAFF.

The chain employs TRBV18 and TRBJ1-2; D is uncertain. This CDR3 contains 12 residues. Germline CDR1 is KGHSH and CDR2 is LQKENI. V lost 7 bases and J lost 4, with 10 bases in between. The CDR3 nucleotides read TGTGCCAGCTTTGAGGGTTTCTATGGCTACACCTTC. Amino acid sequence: CASFEGFYGYTF.

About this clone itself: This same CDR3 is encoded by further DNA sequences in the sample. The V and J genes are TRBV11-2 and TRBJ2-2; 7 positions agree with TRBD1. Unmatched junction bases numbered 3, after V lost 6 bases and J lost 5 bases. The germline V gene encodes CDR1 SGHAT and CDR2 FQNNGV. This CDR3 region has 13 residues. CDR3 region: CASSLDRTGELFF. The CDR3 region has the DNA TGTGCCAGCAGTTTGGACAGGACCGGGGAGCTGTTTTTT.

This CDR3 reads CASSPRGSSYEQYF. DNA of the CDR3: TGTGCCAGCAGCCCCAGGGGGAGCTCCTACGAGCAGTACTTC. The chain has TRBV3-1 (or the pseudogene TRBV3-2) and TRBJ2-7; 7 bases fit TRBD1. CDR3 length: 14 residues. V lost 4 bases and J lost 0; bases outside the gene matches: 3. Germline V gene sequence: CDR1 LGHDT, CDR2 YNNKEL (reference sequence).